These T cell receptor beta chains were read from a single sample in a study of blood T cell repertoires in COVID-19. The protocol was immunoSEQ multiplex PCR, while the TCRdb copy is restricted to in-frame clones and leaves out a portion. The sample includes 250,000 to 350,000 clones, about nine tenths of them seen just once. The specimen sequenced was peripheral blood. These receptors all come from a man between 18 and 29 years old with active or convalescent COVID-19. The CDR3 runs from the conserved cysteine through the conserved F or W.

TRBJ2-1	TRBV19	CASSILRDNEQFF
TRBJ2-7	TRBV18	CASSRSPSSYEQYF
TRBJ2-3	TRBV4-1	CASSQGTSGNTQYF
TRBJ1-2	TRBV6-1	CASSERRIGREYGYTF
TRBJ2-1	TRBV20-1	CSATTGNEQFF
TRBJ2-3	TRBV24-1	CATSRTGGTDTQYF
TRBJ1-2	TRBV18	CASSRQGDYGYTF
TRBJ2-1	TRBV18	CASSPLFTGGPEDEQFF
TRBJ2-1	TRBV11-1	CASSLGLTNEQFF
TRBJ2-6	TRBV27	CASRLYGANVLTF
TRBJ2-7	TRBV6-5	CASSYSREGREQYF
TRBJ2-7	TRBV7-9	CASSPTSYPYEQYF
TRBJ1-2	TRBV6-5	CASSQTGDYGYTF
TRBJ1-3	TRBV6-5	CASRDTGNTIYF
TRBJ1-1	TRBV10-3	CAGQGQGGTEAFF
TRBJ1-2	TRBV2	CASNGPGEGYTF
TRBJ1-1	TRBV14	CASSQEGVVRVNTEAFF
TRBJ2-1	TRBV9	CASSLRTSGVSSYNEQFF
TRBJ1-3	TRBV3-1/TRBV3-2	CASSQEYRGGGNTIYF
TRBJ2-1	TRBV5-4	CASSLDWAEQFF
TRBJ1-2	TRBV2	CASRDRGYGTF
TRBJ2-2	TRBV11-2	CASSLVQGGTGELFF
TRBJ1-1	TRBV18	CASSPMSGVGAFF
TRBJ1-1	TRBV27	CASSTGVSTEAFF
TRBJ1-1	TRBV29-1	CSVGQGPTEAFF
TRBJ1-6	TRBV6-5	CASSYRGLDSPLHF
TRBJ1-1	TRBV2	CASSKQGRGTEAFF
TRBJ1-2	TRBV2	CASSDGLGNYGYTF
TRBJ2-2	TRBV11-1	CASSPVGLTGELFF
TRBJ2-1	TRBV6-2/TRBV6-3	CASSKPDYSEEDEQFF
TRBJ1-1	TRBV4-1	CASSQVGTDEAFF
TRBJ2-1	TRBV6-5	CASSPTRTEQFF
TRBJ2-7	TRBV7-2	CASSFSLATYEQYF
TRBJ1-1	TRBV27	CASSAIGGNTEAFF
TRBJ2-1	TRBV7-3	CASSLMGASSYNEQFF
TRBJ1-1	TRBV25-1	CASSPTGGTEAFF
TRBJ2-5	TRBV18	CASSPIFMGLAEETQYF
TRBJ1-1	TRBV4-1	CASSQDLGTEAFF
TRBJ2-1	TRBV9	CASSMGQGTYNEQFF
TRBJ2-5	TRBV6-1	CASSDFSSGRYRETQYF